The 19 T cell receptor beta chains listed next were all sequenced from one sample in a study of cytomegalovirus exposure and HLA in healthy donors. Here immunoSEQ multiplex PCR was the method, and the copy in TCRdb shows in-frame clones only, minus some. The sample includes 250,000 or so clones, about 90% seen only once; the top ten take 9.5% to 15%. Sequencing was performed on PBMCs. The receptors here all came from a man younger than 35 in good health and CMV-seropositive.

This clone was counted between two and nine times. The rearrangement joins TRBV5-1 to TRBJ2-7; possible D gene TRBD1, 6 bases. Germline V gene lookup returns CDR1 SGHRS and CDR2 YFSETQ. This CDR3 is built from 13 residues. V was shortened by 0 bases and J by 5 bases, with 9 bases between the two germline ends. CDR3 sequence reads: CASSLVSGDEQYF. The CDR3 DNA reads TGCGCCAGCAGCTTGGTGTCAGGGGACGAGCAGTACTTC. The whole variable domain, remainder taken from reference TRBV5-1 and TRBJ2-7, is KAGVTQTPRYLIKTRGQQVTLSCSPISGHRSVSWYQQTPGQGLQFLFEYFSETQRNKGNFPGRFSGRQFSNSRSEMNVSTLELGDSALYLCASSLVSGDEQYFGPGTRLTVT.

This chain uses TRBV30 with TRBJ1-5, with D unresolved. CDR1 is GTSNPN, CDR2 SVGIG, per germline (reference sequence). V gave up 0 bases and J gave up 4 bases, with 7 bases separating them. The CDR3 sequence is 13 residues long. In nucleotides, the CDR3 is TGTGCCTGGAGTGTGGCGGGGAATCAGCCCCAGCATTTT. This codes for CAWSVAGNQPQHF.

The chain has TRBV6-5 and TRBJ1-2; D gene ambiguous. This CDR3 is built from 13 residues. Trimming pared 0 bases from V and 6 bases from J, leaving 8 bases between. Germline V gene lookup returns CDR1 MNHEY and CDR2 SVGAGI. The CDR3 DNA reads TGTGCCAGCAGTTACTCGAGGGTGGATGGCTACACCTTC. It encodes CASSYSRVDGYTF.

This clone came up a few times. This chain joins TRBV7-9 and TRBJ2-1; TRBD2 matches at 13 bases. V dropped 5 bases and J dropped 7; count of bases not matched to a gene: 8. CDR1 SEHNR and CDR2 FQNEAQ come from the germline V gene (reference sequence). CDR3 length: 16 residues. Written as DNA, the CDR3 is TGTGCCAGCAGCACTAGCGGGAGGGGTTTGGGAAATGAGCAGTTCTTC. As protein: CASSTSGRGLGNEQFF.

The V and J genes are TRBV7-2 and TRBJ2-2; D is possibly TRBD2 (6 bases). The CDR3 is 15 amino acids. V was pared by 2 bases and J by 5 bases, with 12 bases between. The germline CDR1 and CDR2 sequences are SGHTA and FQGNSA. CDR3 DNA: TGTGCCAGCAGCTTATCCAGACTAGAGACCGGGGAGCTGTTTTTT. This encodes CASSLSRLETGELFF.

V usage is TRBV5-4 and J usage is TRBJ2-7; D gene uncertain. The CDR3 contains 13 residues. CDR1 is SGHNT and CDR2 is YYREEE in the germline V gene (reference sequence). V was pared by 4 bases and J by 0 bases, with 8 bases between. In DNA form, the CDR3 reads TGTGCCAGCAGCCCCCCTACCTCCTACGAGCAGTACTTC. This encodes CASSPPTSYEQYF.

This clone has just one count. The chain carries TRBV29-1 and TRBJ1-1, with D hard to call. Germline CDR1 reads SQVTM; CDR2 reads ANQGSEA. With 6 bases removed from V and 2 bases from J, the gap between germline ends came to 13 bases. The CDR3 runs 13 residues. The CDR3 sequence: CSVCKDGNTEAFF. The DNA for the CDR3 is TGCAGCGTATGTAAGGACGGAAACACTGAAGCTTTCTTT.

This chain connects TRBV6-6 to TRBJ1-5; no clear D. CDR1 is MNHNY and CDR2 is SVGAGI in the germline V gene (reference sequence). V lost 6 bases and J lost 7, with 16 bases in between. The CDR3 totals 14 residues. CDR3 DNA: TGTGCCAGCAGCCAAGGGTTTGAGGGACAGCCCCAGCATTTT. Its protein is CASSQGFEGQPQHF.

Only a few counts were recorded for this clone. This chain joins TRBV27 and TRBJ2-5; D remains ambiguous. The CDR3 is 14 amino acids. Germline V gene lookup returns CDR1 MNHEY and CDR2 SMNVEV (reference sequence). Deletions cut 2 bases from V and 0 bases from J, with 7 bases between. The CDR3 bases are TGTGCCAGCAGTTTACTGGGGAACCAAGAGACCCAGTACTTC. This gives the protein CASSLLGNQETQYF.

The chain combines TRBV28 with TRBJ2-1; 7 positions agree with TRBD1. There are 12 residues in the CDR3. After removal of 9 bases from V and 5 bases from J, the junction contained 4 bases not matched to a gene. Germline CDR1 reads MDHEN; CDR2 reads SYDVKM. The CDR3 is CASRQGHNEQFF. CDR3 bases: TGTGCCAGTCGACAGGGCCACAATGAGCAGTTCTTC.

V usage is TRBV12-5 and J usage is TRBJ2-7; 7 nucleotides line up with TRBD1. J was trimmed by 7 bases and V by 0 bases; bases with no gene match: 9. CDR3 length equals 15 residues. The germline V gene has CDR1 LGHNT and CDR2 FRNRAP. Here the CDR3 DNA reads TGTGCTAGTGGTTTGGTCAACAGGGGTAAACGGGAGCAGTACTTC. Translation gives CASGLVNRGKREQYF.

V gene TRBV27 combines with J gene TRBJ2-1; unclear D gene. The CDR3 length is 14 residues. Germline V gives CDR1 MNHEY, CDR2 SMNVEV (reference sequence). V lost 0 bases to trimming and J lost 2 bases, with 5 bases between them. The CDR3 DNA reads TGTGCCAGCAGTTTATCCCCCCCCTACAATGAGCAGTTCTTC. Translating it yields CASSLSPPYNEQFF.

The V gene is TRBV11-2, the J gene TRBJ1-1; weak D call: TRBD1 (5 bases). The CDR3 is 14 residues long. The V and J ends lost 3 bases and 3 bases respectively, with 11 bases between them. The germline V gene encodes CDR1 SGHAT and CDR2 FQNNGV. In DNA form, the CDR3 reads TGTGCCAGCAGCTTCCAGGGAAGGGACACTGAAGCTTTCTTT. Translating it yields CASSFQGRDTEAFF.

The chain employs TRBV2 and TRBJ2-7, with 11 positions matching TRBD2. This CDR3 region has 14 residues. The germline gives CDR1 SNHLY, CDR2 FYNNEI. The CDR3 loop is CGVPGLADSYEQYF. The CDR3 DNA reads as TGTGGCGTACCGGGACTAGCGGACTCCTACGAGCAGTACTTC. The whole variable domain, filled in from reference TRBV2 and TRBJ2-7, reads EPEVTQTPSHQVTQMGQEVILRCVPISNHLYFYWYRQILGQKVEFLVSFYNNEISEKSEIFDDQFSVERPDGSNFTLKIRSTKLEDSAMYFCGVPGLADSYEQYFGPGTRLTVT.

This clone appeared a few times. This rearrangement joins TRBV28 to TRBJ1-2; D remains ambiguous. The germline gives CDR1 MDHEN, CDR2 SYDVKM. CDR3 length: 13 residues. V lost 6 bases to trimming and J lost 4 bases, with 12 bases between them. The CDR3 DNA is TGTGCCAGCAGCCCTGACCCATCCTATGGCTACACCTTC. This encodes CASSPDPSYGYTF.

The CDR3 DNA is TGTGCCAGCAGCTTGAGTGGGGGAAACATTCAGTACTTC. Its translation is CASSLSGGNIQYF. This chain connects TRBV5-6 to TRBJ2-4, with D perhaps assigned TRBD1 or TRBD2 (5 bases each). Trimming shortened V by 1 base and J by 6 bases, and 8 bases separated the two germline ends. Per germline, CDR1 SGHDT and CDR2 YYEEEE. The CDR3 runs 13 residues.

The chain links TRBV7-9 to TRBJ2-7, with D tentatively TRBD1 (6 bases). V lost 2 bases and J 7 bases, leaving 15 bases between the germline ends. Germline V gene lookup returns CDR1 SEHNR and CDR2 FQNEAQ (reference sequence). The CDR3 is 14 residues long. The DNA of the CDR3 is TGTGCCAGCAGCTTAACAGGGATCTCAGGAGAGCAGTACTTC. Protein: CASSLTGISGEQYF.

This clone was seen a handful of times. V gene TRBV28 combines with J gene TRBJ2-7; a weak D match, TRBD2 (6 bases). The V and J ends lost 7 bases and 1 base respectively, with 14 bases between them. CDR3 length: 14 amino acids. Looked up from germline, CDR1 is MDHEN and CDR2 is SYDVKM. CDR3 sequence reads: CASIRSGVSYEQYF. The CDR3 DNA is TGTGCCAGCATTCGTAGCGGAGTTTCCTACGAGCAGTACTTC.

This clone came up once. The V call is TRBV28, the J call TRBJ1-2; D gene unclear. Germline lookup yields CDR1 MDHEN and CDR2 SYDVKM. The CDR3 sequence is 11 residues long. Deletions cut 5 bases from V and 3 bases from J, with 4 bases between. CDR3 sequence reads: CASSSDYGYTF. CDR3 nucleotide sequence: TGTGCCAGCAGTAGTGACTATGGCTACACCTTC.